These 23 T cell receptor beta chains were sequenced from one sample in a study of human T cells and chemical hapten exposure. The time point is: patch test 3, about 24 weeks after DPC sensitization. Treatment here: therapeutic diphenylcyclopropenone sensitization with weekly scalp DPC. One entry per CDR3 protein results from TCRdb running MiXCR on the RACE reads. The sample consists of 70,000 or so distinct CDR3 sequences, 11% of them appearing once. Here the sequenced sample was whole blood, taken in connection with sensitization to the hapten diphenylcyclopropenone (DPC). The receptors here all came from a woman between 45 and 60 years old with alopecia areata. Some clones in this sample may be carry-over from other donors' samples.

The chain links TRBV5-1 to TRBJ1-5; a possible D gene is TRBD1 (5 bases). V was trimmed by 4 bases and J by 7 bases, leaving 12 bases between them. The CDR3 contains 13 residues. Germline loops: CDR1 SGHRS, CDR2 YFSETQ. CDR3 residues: CASSPGGSQPQHF. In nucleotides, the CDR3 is TGCGCCAGCAGCCCCGGGGGAAGCCAGCCCCAGCATTTT.

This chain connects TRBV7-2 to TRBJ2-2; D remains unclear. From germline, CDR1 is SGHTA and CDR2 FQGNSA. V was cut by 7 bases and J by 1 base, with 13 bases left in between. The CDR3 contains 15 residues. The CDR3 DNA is TGTGCCAGCACCTTCTCCACGGGGAACACCGGGGAGCTGTTTTTT. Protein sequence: CASTFSTGNTGELFF.

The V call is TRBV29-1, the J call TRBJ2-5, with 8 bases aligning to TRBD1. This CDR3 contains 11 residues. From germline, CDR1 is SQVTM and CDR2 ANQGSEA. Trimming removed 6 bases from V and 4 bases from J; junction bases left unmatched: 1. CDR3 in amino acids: CSVDRAETQYF. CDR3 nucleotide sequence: TGCAGCGTGGACAGGGCAGAGACCCAGTACTTC.

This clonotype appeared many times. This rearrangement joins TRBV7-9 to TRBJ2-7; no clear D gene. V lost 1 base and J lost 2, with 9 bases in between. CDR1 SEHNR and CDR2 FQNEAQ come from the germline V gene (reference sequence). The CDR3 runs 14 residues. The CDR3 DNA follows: TGTGCCAGCAGCTTAGAAGGTTTCGCCTACGAGCAGTACTTC. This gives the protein CASSLEGFAYEQYF.

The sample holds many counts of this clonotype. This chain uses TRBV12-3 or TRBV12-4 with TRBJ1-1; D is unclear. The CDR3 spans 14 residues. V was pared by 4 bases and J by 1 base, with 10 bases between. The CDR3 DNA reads TGTGCCAGCAGTTCTTGGGTAAGGAACACTGAAGCTTTCTTT. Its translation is CASSSWVRNTEAFF.

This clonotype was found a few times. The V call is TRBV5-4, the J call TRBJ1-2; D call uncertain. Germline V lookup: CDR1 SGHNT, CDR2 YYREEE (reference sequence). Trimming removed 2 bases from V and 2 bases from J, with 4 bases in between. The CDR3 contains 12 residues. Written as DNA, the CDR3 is TGTGCCAGCAGCTTCCCAAACTATGGCTACACCTTC. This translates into CASSFPNYGYTF.

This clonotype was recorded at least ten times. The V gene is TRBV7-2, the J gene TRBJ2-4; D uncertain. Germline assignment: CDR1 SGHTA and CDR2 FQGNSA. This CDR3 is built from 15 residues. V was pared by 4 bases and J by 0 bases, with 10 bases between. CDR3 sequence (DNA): TGTGCCAGCAGCTCGGCGATGATAGCCAAAAACATTCAGTACTTC. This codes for CASSSAMIAKNIQYF.

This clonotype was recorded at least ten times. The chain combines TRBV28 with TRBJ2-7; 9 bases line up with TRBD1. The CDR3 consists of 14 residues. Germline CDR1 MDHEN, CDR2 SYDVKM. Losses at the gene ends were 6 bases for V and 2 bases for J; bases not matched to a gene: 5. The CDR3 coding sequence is TGTGCCAGCAGACAGGGGGCTCGGGCCTACGAGCAGTACTTC. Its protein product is CASRQGARAYEQYF.

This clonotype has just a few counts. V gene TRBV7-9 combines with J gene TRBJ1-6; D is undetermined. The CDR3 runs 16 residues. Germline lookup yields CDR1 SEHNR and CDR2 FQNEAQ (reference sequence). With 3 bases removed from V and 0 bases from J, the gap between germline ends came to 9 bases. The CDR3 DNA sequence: TGTGCCAGCAGCTTCCCGGGGAGCTCCTATAATTCACCCCTCCACTTT. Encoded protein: CASSFPGSSYNSPLHF.

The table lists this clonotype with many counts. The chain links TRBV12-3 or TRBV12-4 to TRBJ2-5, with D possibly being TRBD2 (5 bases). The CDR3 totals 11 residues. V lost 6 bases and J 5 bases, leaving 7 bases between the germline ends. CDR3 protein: CASSRGETQYF. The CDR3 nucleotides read TGTGCCAGCAGCCGCGGGGAGACCCAGTACTTC.

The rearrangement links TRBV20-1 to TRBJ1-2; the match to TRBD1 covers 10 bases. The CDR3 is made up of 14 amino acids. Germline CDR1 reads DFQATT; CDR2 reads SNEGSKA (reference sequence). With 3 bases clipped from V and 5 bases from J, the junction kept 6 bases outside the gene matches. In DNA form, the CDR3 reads TGCAGTGCTAGGACCGGGACAGGGGTTTATGGCTACACCTTC. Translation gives CSARTGTGVYGYTF.

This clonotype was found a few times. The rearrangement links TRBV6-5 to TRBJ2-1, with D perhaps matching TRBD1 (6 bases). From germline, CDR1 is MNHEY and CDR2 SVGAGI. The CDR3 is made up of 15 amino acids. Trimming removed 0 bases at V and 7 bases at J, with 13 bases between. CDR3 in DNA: TGTGCCAGCAGTTACTCCAGGGGTCTAGGGAATGAGCAGTTCTTC. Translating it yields CASSYSRGLGNEQFF.

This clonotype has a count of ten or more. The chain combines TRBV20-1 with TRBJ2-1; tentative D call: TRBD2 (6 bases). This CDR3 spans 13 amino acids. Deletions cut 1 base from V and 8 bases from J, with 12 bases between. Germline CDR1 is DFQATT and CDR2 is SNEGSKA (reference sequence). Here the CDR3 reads CSARASSDHEQFF. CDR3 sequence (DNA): TGCAGTGCTAGAGCGTCTAGCGATCATGAGCAGTTCTTC.

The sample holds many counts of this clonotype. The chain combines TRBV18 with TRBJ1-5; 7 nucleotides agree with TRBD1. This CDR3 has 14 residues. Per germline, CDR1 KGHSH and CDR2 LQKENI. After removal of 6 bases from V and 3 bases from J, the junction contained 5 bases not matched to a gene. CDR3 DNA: TGTGCCAGCTCGCCCGGGACAGACAATCAGCCCCAGCATTTT. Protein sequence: CASSPGTDNQPQHF.

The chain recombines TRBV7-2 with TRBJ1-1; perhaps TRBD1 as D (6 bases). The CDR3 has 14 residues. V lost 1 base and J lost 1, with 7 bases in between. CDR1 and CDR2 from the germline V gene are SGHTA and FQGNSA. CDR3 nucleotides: TGTGCCAGCAGCTTAGGGACAGCGAACACTGAAGCTTTCTTT. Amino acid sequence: CASSLGTANTEAFF.

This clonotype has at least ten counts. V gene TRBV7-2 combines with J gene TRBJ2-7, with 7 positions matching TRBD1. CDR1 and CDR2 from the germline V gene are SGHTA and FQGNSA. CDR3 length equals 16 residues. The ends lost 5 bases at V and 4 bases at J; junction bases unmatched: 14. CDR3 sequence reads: CASSAQTGVPSYEQYF. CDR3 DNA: TGTGCCAGCAGCGCCCAAACAGGGGTCCCCTCATACGAGCAGTACTTC.

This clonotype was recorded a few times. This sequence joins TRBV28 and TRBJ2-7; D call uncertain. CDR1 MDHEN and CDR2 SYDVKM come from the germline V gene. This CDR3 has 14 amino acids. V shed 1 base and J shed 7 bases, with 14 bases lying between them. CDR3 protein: CASSLYQRSKEQYF. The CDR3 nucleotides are TGTGCCAGCAGTTTATACCAGAGGTCAAAAGAGCAGTACTTC.

The CDR3 reads CASSRGSGNNEQFF. DNA for the CDR3: TGTGCCAGCAGTCGTGGTAGCGGGAACAATGAGCAGTTCTTC. V and J are TRBV6-5 and TRBJ2-1; TRBD2 agrees at 8 bases. With 5 bases clipped from V and 5 bases from J, the junction kept 5 bases outside the gene matches. Germline V gene lookup returns CDR1 MNHEY and CDR2 SVGAGI. This CDR3 contains 14 residues.

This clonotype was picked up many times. The DNA for the CDR3 is TGTGCCAGCAGCTCCCGGTGGCTGGGGGCCAATGAGCAGTTCTTC. Its protein product is CASSSRWLGANEQFF. The chain couples TRBV11-1 to TRBJ2-1, with D possibly TRBD1 on 6 matching bases. V dropped 4 bases and J dropped 6 bases, with 16 bases sitting between them. Per germline, CDR1 SGHAT and CDR2 FQDESV (reference sequence). The CDR3 length is 15 residues.

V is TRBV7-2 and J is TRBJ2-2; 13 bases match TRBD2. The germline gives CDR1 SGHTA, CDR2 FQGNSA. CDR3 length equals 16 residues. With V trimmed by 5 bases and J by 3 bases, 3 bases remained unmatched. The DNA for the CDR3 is TGTGCCAGCAGCCGGACTAGCGGGAGTTACACCGGGGAGCTGTTTTTT. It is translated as CASSRTSGSYTGELFF.

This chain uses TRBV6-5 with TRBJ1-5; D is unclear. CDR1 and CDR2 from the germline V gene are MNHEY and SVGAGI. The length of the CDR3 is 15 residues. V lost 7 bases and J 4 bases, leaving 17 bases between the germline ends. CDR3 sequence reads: CASKGGEEGNQPQHF. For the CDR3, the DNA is TGTGCCAGCAAGGGCGGAGAGGAGGGAAATCAGCCCCAGCATTTT.

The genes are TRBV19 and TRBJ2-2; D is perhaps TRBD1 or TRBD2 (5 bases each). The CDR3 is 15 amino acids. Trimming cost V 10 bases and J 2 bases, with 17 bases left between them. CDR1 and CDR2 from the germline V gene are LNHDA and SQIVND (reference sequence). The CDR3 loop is CATRIGTVNTGELFF. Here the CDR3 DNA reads TGTGCCACCCGAATCGGGACGGTAAACACCGGGGAGCTGTTTTTT.

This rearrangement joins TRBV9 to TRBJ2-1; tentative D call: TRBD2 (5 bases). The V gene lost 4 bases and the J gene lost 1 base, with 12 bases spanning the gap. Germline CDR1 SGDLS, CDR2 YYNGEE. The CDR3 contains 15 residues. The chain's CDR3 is CASSLGLISYNEQFF. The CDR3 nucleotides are TGTGCCAGCAGCCTTGGACTGATATCCTACAATGAGCAGTTCTTC.